The clone carrying this T cell receptor (beta chain) was seen a few times. These data come from a study of blood T cell repertoires in COVID-19. The CDR3 is 14 residues long. V gave up 0 bases and J gave up 9 bases, with 15 bases separating them. Germline lookup yields CDR1 MNHEY and CDR2 SVGAGI. Authors' data handling: Estimation of nucleated cell counts relied on the amplification of reference gene primers. Only in-frame clones appear in the TCRdb table, and some are missing; sequencing was by immunoSEQ multiplex PCR. That table supplies the V and J calls and clone size; D and trimming were determined from the DNA. The profile shows about 300,000 clones, approximately 89% of them singletons.

Sequenced input: PBMCs or T cells enriched from blood (not recorded which). The receptor comes from a woman aged 50 to 60 who had been exposed to COVID-19. This sequence joins TRBV6-5 and TRBJ2-7; D is perhaps TRBD1 (6 bases). CDR3: CASSYSAGERRQYF. The CDR3 region has the DNA TGTGCCAGCAGTTACTCGGCAGGGGAGAGAAGGCAGTACTTC.